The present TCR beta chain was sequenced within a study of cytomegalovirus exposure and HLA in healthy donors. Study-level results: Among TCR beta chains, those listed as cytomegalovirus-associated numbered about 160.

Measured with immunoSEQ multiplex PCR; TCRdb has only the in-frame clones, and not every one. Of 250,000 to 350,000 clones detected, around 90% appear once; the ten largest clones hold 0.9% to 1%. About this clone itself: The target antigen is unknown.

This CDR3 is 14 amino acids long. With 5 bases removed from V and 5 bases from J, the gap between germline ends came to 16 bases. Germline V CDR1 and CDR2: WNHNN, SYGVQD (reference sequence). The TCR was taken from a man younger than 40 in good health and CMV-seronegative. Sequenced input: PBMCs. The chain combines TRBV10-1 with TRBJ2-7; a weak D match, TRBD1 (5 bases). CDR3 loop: CASSLTVPSHEQYF. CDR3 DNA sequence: TGCGCCAGCAGTTTGACAGTCCCAAGCCACGAGCAGTACTTC.